The T cell receptor (beta chain) described here comes from a study of shared clonotypes between healthy human individuals. The CDR3 has 14 residues. Germline loops: CDR1 SGHRS, CDR2 YFSETQ. With V trimmed by 4 bases and J by 0 bases, 4 bases remained unmatched. Naive CD8 cells comprised CD45RO-negative, CCR7-positively selected cells, excluding terminally differentiated effector memory CD45RA+ cells. The donors, all of them Caucasian adults, lived in Nashville, Tennessee. This clone has only one observation. The table came from immunoSEQ multiplex PCR; TCRdb's copy has only in-frame clones and leaves some out. Among 2 million to 2.5 million clones listed, 90% to 95% were seen once.

This sequence joins TRBV5-1 and TRBJ2-7, with 7 bases identical to TRBD1. This receptor was taken from a man aged 18 to 29 in good health. Some clones in this sample may be carry-over from other donors' samples. Sequencing was carried out using naive CD8+ T cells from PBMCs. The CDR3 DNA reads TGCGCCAGCAGCGCGGACAGGAACTCCTACGAGCAGTACTTC. Residues: CASSADRNSYEQYF.